The next 5 T cell receptor beta chains were all read from a single sample in a study of OX40 agonist ivuxolimab in advanced cancers. Some clones are missing from TCRdb's copy, which holds only in-frame ones; the method was immunoSEQ multiplex PCR. The sample records 60,000 or so clones, approximately 80% being singletons. Here the sequenced sample was CD4+ or CD8+ T cells sorted from blood, taken in a trial of the OX40 agonist ivuxolimab. These receptors all stem from an adult with an advanced solid tumor such as melanoma, head and neck, liver or kidney cancer.

This chain joins TRBV5-1 and TRBJ2-3; 10 positions agree with TRBD2. Germline CDR1 SGHRS, CDR2 YFSETQ. The CDR3 is made up of 17 amino acids. V trimming: 0 bases; J trimming: 0 bases; junction bases outside the gene matches: 4. The CDR3 DNA reads as TGCGCCAGCAGCTTGGATCTAGCGGGGGCCAGCACAGATACGCAGTATTTT. It codes for CASSLDLAGASTDTQYF.

The chain has TRBV7-3 and TRBJ2-3, with 9 positions matching TRBD1. Germline V gene sequence: CDR1 SGHTA, CDR2 FQGTGA. Trimming removed 1 base from V and 6 bases from J; junction bases left unmatched: 11. The CDR3 is made up of 17 amino acids. CDR3: CASSLSGTGTVSDTQYF. The CDR3 bases are TGTGCCAGCAGCTTAAGCGGGACAGGGACGGTGAGCGATACGCAGTATTTT. Drawing the rest from reference TRBV7-3 and TRBJ2-3, the complete variable domain is GAGVSQTPSNKVTEKGKYVELRCDPISGHTALYWYRQSLGQGPEFLIYFQGTGAADDSGLPNDRFFAVRPEGSVSTLKIQRTERGDSAVYLCASSLSGTGTVSDTQYFGPGTRLTVL.

This clone was seen once. The V gene is TRBV4-1, the J gene TRBJ2-3, with 11 bases fitting TRBD1. Germline CDR1 MGHRA, CDR2 YSYEKL. V gave up 2 bases and J gave up 4 bases; unmatched junction bases: 5. The length of the CDR3 is 16 residues. The CDR3 bases are TGCGCCAGCAGCCAATCCGGACAGGGGGCAGCAGATACGCAGTATTTT. Its protein product is CASSQSGQGAADTQYF.

DNA of the CDR3: TGTGCCAGCAGTGATTCGGCAAGTGGCTACGAGCAGTACTTC. Encoded protein: CASSDSASGYEQYF. V usage is TRBV25-1 and J usage is TRBJ2-7; no clear D gene. From germline, CDR1 is MGHDK and CDR2 SYGVNS. V was pared by 3 bases and J by 3 bases, with 12 bases between. The CDR3 spans 14 residues.

Comments on this clone: This specimen includes other DNA sequences encoding the same CDR3. This sequence joins TRBV20-1 and TRBJ2-5; tentative D call: TRBD2 (6 bases). From germline, CDR1 is DFQATT and CDR2 SNEGSKA (reference sequence). Trimming removed 2 bases from V and 5 bases from J, with 6 bases in between. This CDR3 spans 11 amino acids. CDR3 nucleotide sequence: TGCAGTGCTAGACTAGCGGAGACCCAGTACTTC. Its protein product is CSARLAETQYF.